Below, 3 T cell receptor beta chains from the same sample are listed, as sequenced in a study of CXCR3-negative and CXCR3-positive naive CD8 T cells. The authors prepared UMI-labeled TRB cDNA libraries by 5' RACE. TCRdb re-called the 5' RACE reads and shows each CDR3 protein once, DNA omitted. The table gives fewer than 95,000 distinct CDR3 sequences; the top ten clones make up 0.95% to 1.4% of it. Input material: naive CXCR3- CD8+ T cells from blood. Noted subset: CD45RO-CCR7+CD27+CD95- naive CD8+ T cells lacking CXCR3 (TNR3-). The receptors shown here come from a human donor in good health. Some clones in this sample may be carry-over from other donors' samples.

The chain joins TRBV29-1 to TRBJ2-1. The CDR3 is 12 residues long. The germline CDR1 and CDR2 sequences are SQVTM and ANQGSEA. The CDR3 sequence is CSVELRMKEQFF.

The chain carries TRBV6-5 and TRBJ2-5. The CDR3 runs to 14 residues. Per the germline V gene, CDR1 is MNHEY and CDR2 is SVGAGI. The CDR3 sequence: CASSYSTSPETQYF.

The CDR3 sequence: CSALNPSFKYEQYF. This rearrangement joins TRBV20-1 to TRBJ2-7. Per the germline V gene, CDR1 is DFQATT and CDR2 is SNEGSKA (reference sequence). CDR3 size: 14 residues.